The 32 T cell receptor beta chains in this list originate from one sample, sequenced in a study of shared clonotypes between healthy human individuals. Generated by immunoSEQ multiplex PCR, the TCRdb table keeps only in-frame clones and is missing some. The data hold hundreds of thousands of clones, with around 78% observed a single time. Sequencing used PBMCs. The source is a woman between 40 and 50 years old in good health. Some clones in this sample may be carry-over from other donors' samples.

The rearrangement joins TRBV9 to TRBJ2-1; D not certain. Germline V gives CDR1 SGDLS, CDR2 YYNGEE. This CDR3 contains 14 residues. Trimming took 5 bases from V and 3 from J, leaving 12 bases between them. CDR3 sequence reads: CASSPMGDYNEQFF. The CDR3 coding sequence is TGTGCCAGCAGTCCTATGGGCGACTACAATGAGCAGTTCTTC.

CDR3 bases: TGTGCCAGCAGTTACTCGAGGCCTAGTTTATACCATGAGCAGTTCTTC. Translation gives CASSYSRPSLYHEQFF. The chain has TRBV6-5 and TRBJ2-1; no clear D. The CDR3 is 16 amino acids. Germline V gene data show CDR1 as MNHEY and CDR2 as SVGAGI. V lost 0 bases and J 8 bases, leaving 17 bases between the germline ends.

This chain links TRBV7-9 with TRBJ2-3; 14 positions agree with TRBD2. The CDR3 loop spans 16 amino acids. CDR1 SEHNR and CDR2 FQNEAQ come from the germline V gene (reference sequence). V dropped 3 bases and J dropped 4; count of bases not matched to a gene: 3. CDR3 bases: TGTGCCAGCAGCTTGGGACTAGCGGGAGTGGCAGATACGCAGTATTTT. Translating gives CASSLGLAGVADTQYF.

V is TRBV6-6 and J is TRBJ2-2, with no clear D. V was trimmed by 0 bases and J by 8 bases, leaving 16 bases between them. Germline lookup yields CDR1 MNHNY and CDR2 SVGAGI (reference sequence). The CDR3 runs to 16 residues. CDR3 loop: CASSYSISSGSGELFF. The CDR3 coding sequence is TGTGCCAGCAGTTACTCGATTTCAAGTGGGTCGGGGGAGCTGTTTTTT.

The chain joins TRBV7-9 to TRBJ2-1, with TRBD2 matching over 8 bases. Germline assignment: CDR1 SEHNR and CDR2 FQNEAQ (reference sequence). V gave up 1 base and J gave up 4 bases; unmatched junction bases: 3. The CDR3 loop spans 15 amino acids. The CDR3: CASSLGTSSYNEQFF. For the CDR3, the DNA is TGTGCCAGCAGCTTAGGGACTAGCAGTTACAATGAGCAGTTCTTC. The variable domain in full, completed from reference TRBV7-9 and TRBJ2-1, reads DTGVSQNPRHKITKRGQNVTFRCDPISEHNRLYWYRQTLGQGPEFLTYFQNEAQLEKSRLLSDRFSAERPKGSFSTLEIQRTEQGDSAMYLCASSLGTSSYNEQFFGPGTRLTVL.

The chain couples TRBV28 to TRBJ1-2; 10 nucleotides line up with TRBD1. CDR3 size: 15 residues. Losses at the gene ends were 2 bases for V and 8 bases for J; bases not matched to a gene: 8. Germline CDR1 and CDR2: MDHEN and SYDVKM. CDR3 nucleotide sequence: TGTGCCAGCAGTTTAGCGACAGGGGGCATGCGAGGCTACACCTTC. As protein: CASSLATGGMRGYTF.

This clone occurred a few times. The chain carries TRBV6-6 and TRBJ2-7; D not resolved. Trimming took 2 bases from V and 6 from J, leaving 14 bases between them. This CDR3 spans 14 amino acids. Per germline, CDR1 MNHNY and CDR2 SVGAGI (reference sequence). The CDR3 region is CASSYVADSLEQYF. The CDR3 nucleotides read TGTGCCAGCAGTTACGTGGCAGACTCACTCGAGCAGTACTTC.

In nucleotides, the CDR3 is TGTGCCTGGGGGACTAGCGGTCCGTACGAGCAGTACTTC. Encoded protein: CAWGTSGPYEQYF. V and J are TRBV30 and TRBJ2-7; 11 bases fit TRBD2. The CDR3 extends over 13 amino acids. Germline values: CDR1 GTSNPN, CDR2 SVGIG (reference sequence). Germline trimming cut 5 bases from V and 4 bases from J; bases unmatched to any gene: 4.

This clone was observed a few times. The chain uses TRBV10-3 and TRBJ2-1; 8 positions match TRBD2. V trimming: 4 bases; J trimming: 4 bases; junction bases outside the gene matches: 6. The CDR3 spans 15 residues. The germline gives CDR1 ENHRY, CDR2 SYGVKD. The CDR3 here is CAISVGLGPYNEQFF. As DNA, the CDR3 is TGTGCCATCAGTGTGGGACTAGGGCCTTACAATGAGCAGTTCTTC.

In nucleotides, the CDR3 is TGTGCCAGCAGTTTCCCCCAACTAGCGGGGTCAGATACGCAGTATTTT. Its protein product is CASSFPQLAGSDTQYF. The chain has TRBV28 and TRBJ2-3; 10 bases line up with TRBD2. Germline values: CDR1 MDHEN, CDR2 SYDVKM. The length of the CDR3 is 16 residues. V lost 3 bases, J lost 4 bases, and 7 bases stayed unmatched.

J is TRBJ1-1 and V is TRBV10-1; tentative D call: TRBD1 (6 bases). V was clipped by 10 bases and J by 3 bases, with 24 bases between them. Per germline, CDR1 WNHNN and CDR2 SYGVQD (reference sequence). The CDR3 sequence is 16 residues long. Here the CDR3 DNA reads TGCGCCACCACCGGGACCCGACAGGAGGGGGACACTGAAGCTTTCTTT. This gives the protein CATTGTRQEGDTEAFF.

CDR3 DNA sequence: TGTGCCAGCAGTTTAAAAACCGGAACAGTCTTTTACTACGAGCAGTACTTC. Translated, it gives CASSLKTGTVFYYEQYF. This chain joins TRBV27 and TRBJ2-7; no firm D call. The CDR3 spans 17 residues. The V and J ends lost 2 bases and 3 bases respectively, with 20 bases between them. The germline V gene has CDR1 MNHEY and CDR2 SMNVEV (reference sequence).

This clone has at least ten counts. The chain combines TRBV28 with TRBJ1-5; TRBD1 matches 9 bases. Trimming took 5 bases from V and 3 from J; bases not matched to a gene: 8. Germline assignment: CDR1 MDHEN and CDR2 SYDVKM. The CDR3 totals 16 residues. CDR3 DNA sequence: TGTGCCAGCAGTATGGTGACAGGGGGACTCAATCAGCCCCAGCATTTT. As protein: CASSMVTGGLNQPQHF.

This chain connects TRBV5-6 to TRBJ1-1, with D unclear. The CDR3 sequence is 14 residues long. Germline CDR1 is SGHDT and CDR2 is YYEEEE. Trimming removed 1 base from V and 4 bases from J, with 11 bases in between. CDR3 nucleotide sequence: TGTGCCAGCAGCTTGATCAGCACTAGCACTGAAGCTTTCTTT. Translating it yields CASSLISTSTEAFF.

The chain joins TRBV30 to TRBJ2-3; maybe TRBD2 (6 bases). V was cut by 2 bases and J by 6 bases, with 15 bases left in between. CDR3 length: 14 residues. Germline V lookup: CDR1 GTSNPN, CDR2 SVGIG (reference sequence). CDR3 nucleotides: TGTGCCTGGAGTCATGGGGGAGGCGTTGATACGCAGTATTTT. This translates into CAWSHGGGVDTQYF.

This clone was detected once. The chain carries TRBV10-3 and TRBJ2-3; D could derive from TRBD1 or TRBD2 (6 bases each). The CDR3 has 14 residues. V lost 9 bases to trimming and J lost 1 base, with 14 bases between them. Germline V lookup: CDR1 ENHRY, CDR2 SYGVKD. CDR3 sequence (DNA): TGTGCCATAAGGGGGGACGTCGGCACAGATACGCAGTATTTT. Residues: CAIRGDVGTDTQYF.

The rearrangement links TRBV5-1 to TRBJ2-5; D perhaps matches TRBD1 (5 bases). V was shortened by 4 bases and J by 1 base, with 11 bases between the two germline ends. Germline CDR1 and CDR2: SGHRS and YFSETQ. The CDR3 is 14 amino acids. CDR3: CASSIRQTQETQYF. Written as DNA, the CDR3 is TGCGCCAGCAGCATTAGACAGACCCAAGAGACCCAGTACTTC.

The chain is built from TRBV19 and TRBJ1-5; weak D call: TRBD1 (6 bases). The CDR3 is 15 amino acids. Trimming took 6 bases from V and 4 from J, leaving 16 bases between them. The germline gives CDR1 LNHDA, CDR2 SQIVND (reference sequence). The CDR3 DNA is TGTGCCAGTAGCGTGGACAGCCAGGGAAATCAGCCCCAGCATTTT. Its protein is CASSVDSQGNQPQHF. Full variable domain (missing parts from reference TRBV19 and TRBJ1-5): DGGITQSPKYLFRKEGQNVTLSCEQNLNHDAMYWYRQDPGQGLRLIYYSQIVNDFQKGDIAEGYSVSREKKESFPLTVTSAQKNPTAFYLCASSVDSQGNQPQHFGDGTRLSIL.

CDR3 protein: CASSTGTLAETQYF. CDR3 nucleotide sequence: TGTGCCAGCAGCACCGGGACTTTGGCGGAGACCCAGTACTTC. This chain links TRBV5-4 with TRBJ2-5, with D perhaps matching TRBD2 (6 bases). Germline V lookup: CDR1 SGHNT, CDR2 YYREEE (reference sequence). The V end lost 4 bases, the J end lost 5 bases, and 15 bases lay between the germline ends. The CDR3 covers 14 residues.

The chain joins TRBV2 to TRBJ2-5, with D perhaps TRBD1 or TRBD2 (5 bases each). From germline, CDR1 is SNHLY and CDR2 FYNNEI. Between the trimmed V and J ends, which lost 7 bases and 4 bases, there was a span of 10 bases. This CDR3 spans 12 amino acids. Here the CDR3 reads CASKRGAETQYF. CDR3 sequence (DNA): TGTGCCAGCAAGAGGGGCGCAGAGACCCAGTACTTC. Complete variable domain (other parts from reference TRBV2 and TRBJ2-5): EPEVTQTPSHQVTQMGQEVILRCVPISNHLYFYWYRQILGQKVEFLVSFYNNEISEKSEIFDDQFSVERPDGSNFTLKIRSTKLEDSAMYFCASKRGAETQYFGPGTRLLVL.

The rearrangement links TRBV6-4 to TRBJ1-5; D perhaps matches TRBD1 (6 bases). In germline, CDR1 is MRHNA, CDR2 SNTAGT. Trimming left V 3 bases short and J 0 bases short, with 9 bases between. This CDR3 contains 15 residues. CDR3 DNA sequence: TGTGCCAGCAGTGAAGGGGGATTTAGCAATCAGCCCCAGCATTTT. It encodes CASSEGGFSNQPQHF.

The rearrangement links TRBV28 to TRBJ2-2; D remains unclear. This CDR3 contains 14 residues. V lost 3 bases to trimming and J lost 7 bases, with 12 bases between them. Germline CDR1 is MDHEN and CDR2 is SYDVKM. The CDR3 DNA sequence: TGTGCCAGCAGTTTGGGTCGAGTCGGCGGGGAGCTGTTTTTT. Encoded protein: CASSLGRVGGELFF.

The gene calls are TRBV28 and TRBJ2-1, with 15 positions matching TRBD2. Germline CDR1 reads MDHEN; CDR2 reads SYDVKM. V trimming: 6 bases; J trimming: 7 bases; junction bases outside the gene matches: 7. CDR3 size: 16 residues. The CDR3 is CASRDGGLAGGNEQFF. The CDR3 nucleotides read TGTGCCAGCAGGGATGGGGGACTAGCGGGAGGAAATGAGCAGTTCTTC.

The chain has TRBV7-6 and TRBJ2-1; 12 positions agree with TRBD2. Germline lookup yields CDR1 SGHVS and CDR2 FNYEAQ. Trimming removed 5 bases from V and 4 bases from J; junction bases left unmatched: 6. The CDR3 sequence is 16 residues long. CDR3 sequence (DNA): TGTGCCAGCAGCGAGCTAGCGGGAGGGGGTTACAATGAGCAGTTCTTC. Its translation is CASSELAGGGYNEQFF.

The chain joins TRBV7-9 to TRBJ2-6; the D call may be TRBD1 or TRBD2 (5 bases each). CDR1 SEHNR and CDR2 FQNEAQ come from the germline V gene (reference sequence). The germline V and J ends were trimmed by 1 base and 0 bases, with 13 bases remaining between them. The CDR3 is 18 amino acids. CDR3 residues: CASSLGRDRVSGANVLTF. Written as DNA, the CDR3 is TGTGCCAGCAGCTTAGGCCGGGACCGAGTCTCTGGGGCCAACGTCCTGACTTTC. Full variable domain (remainder filled in from reference TRBV7-9 and TRBJ2-6): DTGVSQNPRHKITKRGQNVTFRCDPISEHNRLYWYRQTLGQGPEFLTYFQNEAQLEKSRLLSDRFSAERPKGSFSTLEIQRTEQGDSAMYLCASSLGRDRVSGANVLTFGAGSRLTVL.

The chain is built from TRBV6-1 and TRBJ1-2; D is uncertain. The CDR3 runs 14 residues. Germline values: CDR1 MNHNS, CDR2 SASEGT. Trimming took off 0 bases at V and 3 bases at J, with 8 bases between the two ends. The CDR3 sequence: CASSEASTYYGYTF. The CDR3 DNA follows: TGTGCCAGCAGTGAAGCGAGCACCTACTATGGCTACACCTTC.

The J gene is TRBJ2-1, the V gene TRBV7-3, with 11 positions matching TRBD2. V lost 9 bases, J lost 8 bases, and 9 bases stayed unmatched. The germline CDR1 and CDR2 sequences are SGHTA and FQGTGA. The length of the CDR3 is 14 residues. The CDR3 nucleotides are TGTGCCAGAGAGACTAGCGGGATATTCCATGAGCAGTTCTTC. This gives the protein CARETSGIFHEQFF.

This chain uses TRBV30 with TRBJ2-3, with 12 bases identical to TRBD2. With 7 bases clipped from V and 6 bases from J, the junction kept 11 bases outside the gene matches. The CDR3 has 15 residues. Per the germline V gene, CDR1 is GTSNPN and CDR2 is SVGIG (reference sequence). The CDR3 protein is CASHPTSGRPDTQYF. The CDR3 nucleotides read TGTGCCTCCCACCCGACTAGCGGGAGACCCGATACGCAGTATTTT.

V gene TRBV11-2 combines with J gene TRBJ2-4; D tentatively reads TRBD1 or TRBD2 (5 bases each). This CDR3 is 18 amino acids long. Trimming cost V 2 bases and J 5 bases, with 22 bases left between them. Per germline, CDR1 SGHAT and CDR2 FQNNGV. CDR3 in amino acids: CASSLIPSFRDLQNIQYF. The CDR3 coding sequence is TGTGCCAGCAGCTTAATACCCTCGTTCAGGGACCTCCAAAACATTCAGTACTTC.

This clone was detected a few times. The V gene is TRBV28, the J gene TRBJ2-5; D might be TRBD1 (6 bases). The J call may be faulty, since TRBJ2-7 better matches the DNA end. This CDR3 region has 14 residues. The germline CDR1 and CDR2 sequences are MDHEN and SYDVKM. CDR3 DNA sequence: TGTGCCAGCACCCAAGGGGGAACTCCTTACGAGCAGTACTTC. Its translation is CASTQGGTPYEQYF.

This clone turned up a few times. CDR3 DNA sequence: TGTGCCAGCCAGGATAAAGGGGGAGACTATGGCTACACCTTC. Amino acids: CASQDKGGDYGYTF. This chain links TRBV25-1 with TRBJ1-2, with D perhaps TRBD1 (6 bases). V was cut by 8 bases and J by 3 bases, with 16 bases left in between. Germline CDR1 is MGHDK and CDR2 is SYGVNS. The CDR3 loop spans 14 amino acids.

The genes are TRBV19 and TRBJ2-7, with D possibly being TRBD2 (5 bases). The CDR3 has 15 amino acids. The ends were cut back, 3 bases at V and 0 bases at J, with 12 bases in the middle. Germline values: CDR1 LNHDA, CDR2 SQIVND (reference sequence). CDR3 nucleotides: TGTGCCAGTAGTATCCCCGGACGGGGCTCCTACGAGCAGTACTTC. Its translation is CASSIPGRGSYEQYF.